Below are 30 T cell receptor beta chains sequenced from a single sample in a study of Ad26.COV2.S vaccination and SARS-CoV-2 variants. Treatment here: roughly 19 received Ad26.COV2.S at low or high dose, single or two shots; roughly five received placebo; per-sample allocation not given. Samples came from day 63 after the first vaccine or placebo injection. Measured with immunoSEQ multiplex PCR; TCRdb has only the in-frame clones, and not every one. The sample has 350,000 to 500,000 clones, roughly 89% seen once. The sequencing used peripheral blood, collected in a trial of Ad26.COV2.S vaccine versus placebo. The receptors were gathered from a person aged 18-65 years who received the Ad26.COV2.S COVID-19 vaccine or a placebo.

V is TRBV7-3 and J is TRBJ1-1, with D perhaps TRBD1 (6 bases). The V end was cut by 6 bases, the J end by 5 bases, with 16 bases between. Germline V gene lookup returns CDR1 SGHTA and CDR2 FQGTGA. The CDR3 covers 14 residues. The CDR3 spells CASSANRDGTEAFF. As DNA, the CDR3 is TGTGCCAGCAGTGCGAACAGGGATGGGACTGAAGCTTTCTTT.

CDR3: CASSDLREGQPQHF. Here the CDR3 DNA reads TGTGCCAGCTCAGACCTAAGGGAGGGTCAGCCCCAGCATTTT. The gene calls are TRBV18 and TRBJ1-5; unclear D gene. V was pared by 5 bases and J by 6 bases, with 14 bases between. The germline gives CDR1 KGHSH, CDR2 LQKENI. The CDR3 totals 14 residues.

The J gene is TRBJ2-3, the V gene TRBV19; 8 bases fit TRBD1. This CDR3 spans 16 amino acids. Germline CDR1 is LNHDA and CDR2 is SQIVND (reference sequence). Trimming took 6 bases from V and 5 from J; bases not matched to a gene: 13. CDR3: CASRKRGRGREDTQYF. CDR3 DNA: TGTGCCAGTAGGAAACGGGGCAGGGGGCGTGAAGATACGCAGTATTTT.

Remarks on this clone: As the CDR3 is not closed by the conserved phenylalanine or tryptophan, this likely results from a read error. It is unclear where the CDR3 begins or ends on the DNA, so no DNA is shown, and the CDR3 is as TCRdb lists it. The CDR3 sequence is CASSFSGTSGDKSWL. V gene TRBV5-1 combines with J gene TRBJ2-7; the D call in the table, TRBD2, was not verified against the DNA. The CDR3 extends over 15 residues, inclusive of both ends. Germline V lookup: CDR1 SGHRS, CDR2 YFSETQ.

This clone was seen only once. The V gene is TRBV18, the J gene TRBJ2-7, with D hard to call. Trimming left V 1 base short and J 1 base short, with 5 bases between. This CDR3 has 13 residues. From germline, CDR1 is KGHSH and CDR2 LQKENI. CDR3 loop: CASSPRASYEQYF. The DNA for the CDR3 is TGTGCCAGCTCACCACGCGCTTCCTACGAGCAGTACTTC.

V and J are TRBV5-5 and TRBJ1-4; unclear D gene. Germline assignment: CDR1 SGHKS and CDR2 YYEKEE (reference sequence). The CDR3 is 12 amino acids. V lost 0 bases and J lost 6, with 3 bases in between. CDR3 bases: TGTGCCAGCAGCTTGGCTGATGAAAAACTGTTTTTT. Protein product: CASSLADEKLFF.

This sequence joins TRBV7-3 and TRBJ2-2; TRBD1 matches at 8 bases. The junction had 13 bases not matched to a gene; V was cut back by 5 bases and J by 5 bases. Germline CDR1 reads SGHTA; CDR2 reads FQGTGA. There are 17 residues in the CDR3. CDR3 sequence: CASSLTGGDAKTGELFF. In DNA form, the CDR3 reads TGTGCCAGCAGCCTCACAGGGGGTGATGCCAAAACCGGGGAGCTGTTTTTT.

The CDR3 DNA sequence: TGTGCCAGCAGCTCCCTCCGGTCCCCCGGGGAAAAACTGTTTTTT. Residues: CASSSLRSPGEKLFF. The chain uses TRBV5-6 and TRBJ1-4, with no clear D. Germline CDR1 and CDR2: SGHDT and YYEEEE. CDR3 size: 15 residues. Trimming pared 3 bases from V and 8 bases from J, leaving 17 bases between.

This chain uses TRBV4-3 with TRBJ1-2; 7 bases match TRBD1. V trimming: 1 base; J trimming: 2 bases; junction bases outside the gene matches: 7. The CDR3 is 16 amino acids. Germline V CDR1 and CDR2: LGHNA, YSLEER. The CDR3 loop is CASSQVTLTGNYGYTF. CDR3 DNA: TGCGCCAGCAGCCAAGTAACTCTGACAGGGAACTATGGCTACACCTTC.

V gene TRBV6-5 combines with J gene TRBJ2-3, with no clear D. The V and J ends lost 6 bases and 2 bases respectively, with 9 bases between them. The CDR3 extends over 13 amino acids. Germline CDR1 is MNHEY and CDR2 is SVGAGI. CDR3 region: CASRPGSTDTQYF. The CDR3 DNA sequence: TGTGCCAGCAGGCCCGGGTCCACAGATACGCAGTATTTT.

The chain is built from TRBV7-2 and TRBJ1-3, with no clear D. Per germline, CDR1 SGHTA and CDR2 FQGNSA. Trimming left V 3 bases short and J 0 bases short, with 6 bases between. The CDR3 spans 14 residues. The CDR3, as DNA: TGTGCCAGCAGCTTCGAAGTCTCTGGAAACACCATATATTTT. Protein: CASSFEVSGNTIYF.

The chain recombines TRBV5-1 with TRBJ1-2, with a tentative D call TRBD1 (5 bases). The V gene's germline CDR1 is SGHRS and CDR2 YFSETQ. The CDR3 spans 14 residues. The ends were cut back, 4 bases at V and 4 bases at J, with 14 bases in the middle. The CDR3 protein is CASSRGDGPYGYTF. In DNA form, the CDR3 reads TGCGCCAGCAGCCGGGGGGACGGCCCCTATGGCTACACCTTC.

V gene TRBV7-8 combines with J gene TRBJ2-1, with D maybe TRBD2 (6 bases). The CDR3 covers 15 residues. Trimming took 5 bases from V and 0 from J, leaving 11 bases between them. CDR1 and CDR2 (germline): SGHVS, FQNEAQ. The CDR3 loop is CASSQRRVSYNEQFF. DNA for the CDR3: TGTGCCAGCAGCCAGCGGAGGGTCTCCTACAATGAGCAGTTCTTC.

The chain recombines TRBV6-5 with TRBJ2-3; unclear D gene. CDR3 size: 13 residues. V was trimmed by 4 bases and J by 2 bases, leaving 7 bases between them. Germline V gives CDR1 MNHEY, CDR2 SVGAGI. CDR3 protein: CASSSLTTDTQYF. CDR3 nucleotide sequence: TGTGCCAGCAGTTCCCTTACCACAGATACGCAGTATTTT.

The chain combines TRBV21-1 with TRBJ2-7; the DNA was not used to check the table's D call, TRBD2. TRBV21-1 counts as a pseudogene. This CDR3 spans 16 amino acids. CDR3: CASSLRRLQPRYEQYV. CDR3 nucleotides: TGTGCCAGCAGCTTACGCCGACTTCAACCACGCTACGAGCAGTACGTC.

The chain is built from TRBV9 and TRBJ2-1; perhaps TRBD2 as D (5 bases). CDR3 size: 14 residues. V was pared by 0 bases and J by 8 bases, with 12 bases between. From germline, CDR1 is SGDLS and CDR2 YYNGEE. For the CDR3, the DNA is TGTGCCAGCAGCGTAGAACCTAGCTTGTATGAGCAGTTCTTC. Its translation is CASSVEPSLYEQFF.

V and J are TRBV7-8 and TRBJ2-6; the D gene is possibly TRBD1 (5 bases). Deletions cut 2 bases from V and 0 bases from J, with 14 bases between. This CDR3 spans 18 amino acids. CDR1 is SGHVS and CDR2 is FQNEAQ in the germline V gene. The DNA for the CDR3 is TGTGCCAGCAGCTTATTAAATTTTGGGGCCTCTGGGGCCAACGTCCTGACTTTC. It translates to CASSLLNFGASGANVLTF.

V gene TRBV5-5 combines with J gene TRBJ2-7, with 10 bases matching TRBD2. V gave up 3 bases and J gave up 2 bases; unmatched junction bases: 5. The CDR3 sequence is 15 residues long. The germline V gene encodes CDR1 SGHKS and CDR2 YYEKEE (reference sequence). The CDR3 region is CASSWGLAFTYEQYF. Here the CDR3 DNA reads TGTGCCAGCAGCTGGGGACTAGCGTTTACCTACGAGCAGTACTTC.

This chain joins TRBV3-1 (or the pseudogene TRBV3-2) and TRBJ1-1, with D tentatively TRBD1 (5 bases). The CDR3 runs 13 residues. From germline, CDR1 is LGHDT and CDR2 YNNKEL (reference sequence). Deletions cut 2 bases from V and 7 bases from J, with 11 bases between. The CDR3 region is CASSQPGGNEAFF. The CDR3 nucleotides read TGTGCCAGCAGCCAACCCGGGGGGAATGAAGCTTTCTTT.

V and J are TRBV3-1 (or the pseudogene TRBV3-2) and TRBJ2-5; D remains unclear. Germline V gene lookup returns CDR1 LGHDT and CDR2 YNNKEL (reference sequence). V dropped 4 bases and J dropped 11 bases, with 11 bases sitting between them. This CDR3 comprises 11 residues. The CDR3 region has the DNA TGTGCCAGCAGCCCACCGCCTACTCAGTACTTC. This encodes CASSPPPTQYF.

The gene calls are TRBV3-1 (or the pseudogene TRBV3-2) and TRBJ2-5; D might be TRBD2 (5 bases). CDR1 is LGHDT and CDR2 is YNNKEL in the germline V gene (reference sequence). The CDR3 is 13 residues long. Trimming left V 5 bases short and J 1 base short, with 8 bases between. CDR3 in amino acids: CASSALAQETQYF. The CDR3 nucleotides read TGTGCCAGCAGCGCGCTAGCCCAAGAGACCCAGTACTTC.

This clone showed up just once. CDR3 sequence reads: CASMRDSSYNEQFF. In DNA form, the CDR3 reads TGTGCCAGCATGAGGGACTCGTCATACAATGAGCAGTTCTTC. This chain uses TRBV2 with TRBJ2-1; the D gene is possibly TRBD2 (6 bases). The CDR3 extends over 14 amino acids. Germline V gene sequence: CDR1 SNHLY, CDR2 FYNNEI. Between the trimmed V and J ends, which lost 7 bases and 4 bases, there was a span of 14 bases. The full variable domain, rest sourced from reference TRBV2 and TRBJ2-1, is EPEVTQTPSHQVTQMGQEVILRCVPISNHLYFYWYRQILGQKVEFLVSFYNNEISEKSEIFDDQFSVERPDGSNFTLKIRSTKLEDSAMYFCASMRDSSYNEQFFGPGTRLTVL.

Here the CDR3 DNA reads TGTGCCAGCAGCTTAGGCCTGAGCACAGATACGCAGTATTTT. Amino acids: CASSLGLSTDTQYF. The chain employs TRBV11-2 and TRBJ2-3, with D unresolved. The CDR3 covers 14 residues. The germline V gene has CDR1 SGHAT and CDR2 FQNNGV. Trimming stripped 1 base from V and 0 bases from J, with 5 bases between.

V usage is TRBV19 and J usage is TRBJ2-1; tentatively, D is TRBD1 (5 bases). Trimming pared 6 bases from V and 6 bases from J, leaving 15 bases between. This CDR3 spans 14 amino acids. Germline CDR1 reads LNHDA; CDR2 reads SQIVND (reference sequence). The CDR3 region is CASSKRQHLNEQFF. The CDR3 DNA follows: TGTGCCAGTAGCAAGAGACAGCATCTCAATGAGCAGTTCTTC. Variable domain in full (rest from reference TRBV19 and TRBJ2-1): DGGITQSPKYLFRKEGQNVTLSCEQNLNHDAMYWYRQDPGQGLRLIYYSQIVNDFQKGDIAEGYSVSREKKESFPLTVTSAQKNPTAFYLCASSKRQHLNEQFFGPGTRLTVL.

For the CDR3, the DNA is TGTGCCAGCAGCTGGCGCAGTAACTATGGCTACACCTTC. Its translation is CASSWRSNYGYTF. V gene TRBV7-9 combines with J gene TRBJ1-2; unclear D gene. This CDR3 region has 13 residues. V was clipped by 4 bases and J by 1 base, with 7 bases between them. In germline, CDR1 is SEHNR, CDR2 FQNEAQ (reference sequence). Drawing the rest from reference TRBV7-9 and TRBJ1-2, the complete variable domain is DTGVSQNPRHKITKRGQNVTFRCDPISEHNRLYWYRQTLGQGPEFLTYFQNEAQLEKSRLLSDRFSAERPKGSFSTLEIQRTEQGDSAMYLCASSWRSNYGYTFGSGTRLTVV.

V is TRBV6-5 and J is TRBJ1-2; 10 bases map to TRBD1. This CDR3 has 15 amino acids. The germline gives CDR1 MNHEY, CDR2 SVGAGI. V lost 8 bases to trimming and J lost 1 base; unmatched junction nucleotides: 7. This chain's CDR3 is CASGDRGMSNYGYTF. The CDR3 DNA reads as TGTGCCAGCGGGGACAGGGGAATGAGTAACTATGGCTACACCTTC.

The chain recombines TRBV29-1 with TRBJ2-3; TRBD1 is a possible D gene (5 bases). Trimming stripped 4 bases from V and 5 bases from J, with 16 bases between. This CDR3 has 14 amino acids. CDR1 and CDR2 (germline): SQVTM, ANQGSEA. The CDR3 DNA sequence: TGCAGCGTTGGAAGGGCCAAAAGGGGAGATACGCAGTATTTT. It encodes CSVGRAKRGDTQYF.

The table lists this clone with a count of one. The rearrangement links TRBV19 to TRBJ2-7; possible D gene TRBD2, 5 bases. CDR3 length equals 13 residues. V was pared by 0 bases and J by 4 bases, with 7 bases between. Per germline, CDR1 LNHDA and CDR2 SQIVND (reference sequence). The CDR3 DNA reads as TGTGCCAGTAGTATAGAACGAGGGTACGAGCAGTACTTC. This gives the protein CASSIERGYEQYF.

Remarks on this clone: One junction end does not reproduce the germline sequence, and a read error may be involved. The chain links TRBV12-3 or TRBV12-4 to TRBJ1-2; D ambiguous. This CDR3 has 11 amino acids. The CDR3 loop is CASSRTWPQIF. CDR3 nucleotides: TGTGCCAGCAGTCGGACGTGGCCCCAGATCTTC.

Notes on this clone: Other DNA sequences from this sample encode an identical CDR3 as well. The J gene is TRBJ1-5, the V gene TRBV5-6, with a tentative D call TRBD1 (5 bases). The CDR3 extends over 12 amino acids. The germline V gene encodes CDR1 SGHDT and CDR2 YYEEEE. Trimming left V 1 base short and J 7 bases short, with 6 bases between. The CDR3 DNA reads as TGTGCCAGCAGCTTGCGGGGGCAGCCCCAGCATTTT. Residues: CASSLRGQPQHF.